Below are 17 T cell receptor beta chains sequenced from a single sample in a study of T-cell memory formation after mild COVID-19. TCRdb itself ran the 5' RACE reads through MiXCR, one entry per CDR3 protein. The profile shows under 200,000 distinct CDR3 sequences, roughly a third of them singletons. Specimen: PBMCs or a T cell subset sorted from them (not recorded which). These receptors all come from an adult woman who had mild COVID-19 (a few samples of this study predate the infection). Cell type and time point are not known.

This chain uses TRBV6-2 or TRBV6-3 with TRBJ1-1, with 9 bases that match TRBD1. The V segment lost 4 bases and the J segment 3 bases; nucleotides outside the gene matches: 0. The length of the CDR3 is 13 residues. The V gene's germline CDR1 is MNHEY and CDR2 SVGEGT. DNA for the CDR3: TGTGCCAGCAGTTGGACAGGGGACACTGAAGCTTTCTTT. Encoded protein: CASSWTGDTEAFF.

The chain uses TRBV7-9 and TRBJ2-1; 8 nucleotides match TRBD2. The CDR3 totals 14 residues. CDR1 is SEHNR, CDR2 FQNEAQ, per germline (reference sequence). The ends lost 4 bases at V and 9 bases at J; junction bases unmatched: 8. The CDR3, as DNA: TGTGCCAGCAGCTACGATGGGACTAGGGGTGAGCAGTTCTTC. Translation: CASSYDGTRGEQFF. Full variable domain (missing parts from reference TRBV7-9 and TRBJ2-1): DTGVSQNPRHKITKRGQNVTFRCDPISEHNRLYWYRQTLGQGPEFLTYFQNEAQLEKSRLLSDRFSAERPKGSFSTLEIQRTEQGDSAMYLCASSYDGTRGEQFFGPGTRLTVL.

Only a few counts were recorded for this clonotype. CDR3 in amino acids: CASSSEKNQPQHF. The CDR3 DNA is TGTGCCAGCAGTTCCGAGAAAAATCAGCCCCAGCATTTT. The J gene is TRBJ1-5, the V gene TRBV12-3 or TRBV12-4; the D is unclear. The length of the CDR3 is 13 residues. V lost 4 bases and J lost 4, with 8 bases in between.

The genes are TRBV6-1 and TRBJ2-5; D ambiguous. The CDR3 consists of 17 residues. Germline V gives CDR1 MNHNS, CDR2 SASEGT. The V gene lost 4 bases and the J gene lost 3 bases, with 21 bases spanning the gap. The CDR3 sequence: CASSVARTPGVKETQYF. Written as DNA, the CDR3 is TGTGCCAGCAGTGTGGCTAGGACCCCCGGAGTTAAAGAGACCCAGTACTTC.

The chain joins TRBV29-1 to TRBJ1-1, with 7 bases that match TRBD1. Germline V lookup: CDR1 SQVTM, CDR2 ANQGSEA. The CDR3 has 14 amino acids. J lost 5 bases, V lost 7 bases, and 13 bases had no gene match. CDR3 loop: CSAGRQGVVTEAFF. In DNA form, the CDR3 reads TGCAGCGCCGGAAGACAGGGAGTTGTTACTGAAGCTTTCTTT.

This clonotype came up a few times. This chain links TRBV7-2 with TRBJ2-5, with D perhaps being TRBD1 or TRBD2 (5 bases each). Trimming shortened V by 6 bases and J by 3 bases, and 17 bases separated the two germline ends. This CDR3 has 15 residues. Per germline, CDR1 SGHTA and CDR2 FQGNSA. For the CDR3, the DNA is TGTGCCAGCAGGCCCCGGGACCGGGCAAAAGAGACCCAGTACTTC. Residues: CASRPRDRAKETQYF.

The chain has TRBV12-3 or TRBV12-4 and TRBJ2-7; TRBD2 might be the D (5 bases). Trimming left V 5 bases short and J 6 bases short, with 14 bases between. The CDR3 is 13 residues long. CDR3 amino acids: CASSPYGESEQYF. The CDR3 nucleotides read TGTGCCAGCAGTCCGTACGGGGAGTCCGAGCAGTACTTC.

The chain uses TRBV9 and TRBJ2-1; 13 bases are shared with TRBD2. The CDR3 sequence is 17 residues long. The germline gives CDR1 SGDLS, CDR2 YYNGEE. V lost 3 bases to trimming and J lost 3 bases; unmatched junction nucleotides: 6. CDR3 nucleotides: TGTGCCAGCAGCGCTAGACTAGCGGGAGGACTCTACAATGAGCAGTTCTTC. Its translation: CASSARLAGGLYNEQFF.

This clonotype was seen many times. V and J are TRBV7-3 and TRBJ2-7; tentative D call: TRBD2 (6 bases). Germline CDR1 is SGHTA and CDR2 is FQGTGA. Trimming removed 1 base at V and 7 bases at J, with 11 bases between. The CDR3 runs to 13 residues. In DNA, the CDR3 is TGTGCCAGCAGCTTAAGCGGGGTTCGAGAGCAGTACTTC. It encodes CASSLSGVREQYF.

This clonotype was observed a handful of times. This chain joins TRBV6-5 and TRBJ2-1; either TRBD1 or TRBD2 may fit D (5 bases each). CDR1 and CDR2 (germline): MNHEY, SVGAGI. The CDR3 has 14 residues. V lost 6 bases and J 4 bases, leaving 13 bases between the germline ends. Here the CDR3 DNA reads TGTGCCAGCAGCTGGATGGGGGAGTACAATGAGCAGTTCTTC. Translation gives CASSWMGEYNEQFF.

The rearrangement uses TRBV18 and TRBJ2-1; a possible D gene is TRBD2 (6 bases). CDR1 is KGHSH, CDR2 LQKENI, per germline. The ends were cut back, 1 base at V and 8 bases at J, with 9 bases in the middle. This CDR3 region has 13 residues. The CDR3 spells CASSPRRDHEQFF. In DNA form, the CDR3 reads TGTGCCAGCTCACCACGGAGGGATCATGAGCAGTTCTTC.

This clonotype was seen a few times. The V and J genes are TRBV12-3 or TRBV12-4 and TRBJ2-5; D gene ambiguous. Trimming shortened V by 3 bases and J by 1 base, and 9 bases separated the two germline ends. The CDR3 runs 14 residues. CDR3 nucleotide sequence: TGTGCCAGCAGTTTCCCCGGGCCCCAAGAGACCCAGTACTTC. It codes for CASSFPGPQETQYF.

This clonotype occurred a few times. The chain combines TRBV5-5 with TRBJ1-1, with unresolved D. The germline V gene has CDR1 SGHKS and CDR2 YYEKEE (reference sequence). CDR3 size: 12 residues. Trimming left V 2 bases short and J 5 bases short, with 7 bases between. CDR3 loop: CASSLPGTEAFF. The CDR3 DNA reads TGTGCCAGCAGCTTACCGGGGACTGAAGCTTTCTTT.

This clonotype was recorded a few times. The chain links TRBV5-1 to TRBJ2-7, with D perhaps TRBD2 (6 bases). Germline V gives CDR1 SGHRS, CDR2 YFSETQ. This CDR3 has 15 residues. V gave up 7 bases and J gave up 4 bases, with 21 bases separating them. The CDR3 DNA follows: TGCGCCAGCCGGGGGTATGACCGTCTAGGATACGAGCAGTACTTC. It codes for CASRGYDRLGYEQYF.

The rearrangement uses TRBV6-1 and TRBJ2-3; TRBD1 is a possible D gene (6 bases). The length of the CDR3 is 14 residues. The V end was cut by 5 bases, the J end by 3 bases, with 12 bases between. CDR1 is MNHNS and CDR2 is SASEGT in the germline V gene. The CDR3 nucleotides read TGTGCCAGCAGTTGGTCAGGGGTGACAGATACGCAGTATTTT. Encoded protein: CASSWSGVTDTQYF.

This chain connects TRBV5-1 to TRBJ2-7; 8 nucleotides align to TRBD1. Germline CDR1 is SGHRS and CDR2 is YFSETQ. The CDR3 is made up of 14 amino acids. The J segment lost 5 bases and the V segment lost 0 bases, leaving 4 bases of the junction unmatched. Here the CDR3 DNA reads TGCGCCAGCAGCTTGGGGGACAGGACCCACGAGCAGTACTTC. Protein: CASSLGDRTHEQYF.

The sample holds many counts of this clonotype. This chain links TRBV4-3 with TRBJ2-1; D is unresolved. V lost 1 base and J lost 4, with 11 bases in between. The CDR3 contains 15 residues. CDR1 and CDR2 from the germline V gene are LGHNA and YSLEER. CDR3 region: CASSQASGSYNEQFF. CDR3 nucleotide sequence: TGCGCCAGCAGCCAAGCCTCGGGTTCGTACAATGAGCAGTTCTTC.